Sequencing of this T cell receptor beta chain was carried out in a study of blood T cell repertoires in COVID-19 (dated by TCRdb to about 2020). At the level of the whole study: Samples covering the acute and convalescent phases of COVID-19 were provided by collaborators in the United States, Italy and Spain. The samples were drawn from the first 160 participants of the ongoing ImmuneRACE study and from 1,254 subjects provided by 6 global collaborators. The sample metadata nearly always contained a de-identified subject ID, COVID-19 status, age in years and sex. Where available, HLA class I and class II types were obtained from metadata supplied by the sample provider rather than from assay-based typing. The material from the prospective study consisted of cDNA or gDNA derived from T cells, B-cell-depleted T cells, or PBMCs. A freely available public database, intended as a resource for researchers studying the immune response to SARS-CoV-2, is where the repertoires were released. Subjects who had been exposed to COVID-19, were actively infected with it, or had recovered from it provided the deeply sampled blood TCRbeta repertoires that made up the dataset. Results the study describes overall, beyond this receptor: The amount of clinical and demographic metadata varied by source and participant and was provided uncurated.

Collaborating institutions collected whole blood in K2EDTA tubes following their own protocols. For TCRbeta analysis, collaborators shipped samples as frozen whole blood, isolated PBMCs, or DNA extracted from either of those sample types. TCRbeta CDR3 regions were amplified from genomic DNA by means of the immunoSEQ Assay, a bias-controlled multiplex PCR. In the paper's pipeline: Nucleated cell counts per sample were estimated from amplification of reference gene primers within the assay. To quantify the absolute abundance of each unique TCRbeta CDR3 rearrangement, sequence reads were collapsed and filtered. For each sample, productive Simpson clonality was calculated as the square root of Simpson's diversity index over productive rearrangements. TCRdb carries this immuneACCESS record with in-frame sequences only. Its versions omit some clonotypes, under half of them owing to an unresolved V gene in the studies checked, with the rest unexplained. V and J calls and clone size are as listed in that table; D and trimming were resolved from the DNA. Recorded for this sample are around 99,000 clones; 79% of them occurred a single time. The biggest ten clones account for around a sixth of the sample.

This clone was seen just once. Its antigen remains unidentified. Within one base of it there is no much larger clone, and no base qualities were kept. The cysteine opens and the phenylalanine closes a CDR3 of 14 amino acids. The CDR3 DNA has 42 bases and is translated from base 1. The germline V gene encodes CDR1 SGHVS and CDR2 FQNEAQ. V and J are truncated by 1 base and 1 base respectively, leaving an intervening sequence of 7 bases. The sequence came from a woman older than 75 with active or convalescent COVID-19. The sequenced sample consisted of peripheral blood. The chain couples TRBV7-8 to TRBJ1-1; TRBD1 could be the D gene, as 5 bases match. Here is the DNA: TGTGCCAGCAGCTTAGTCCAGGGGAACACTGAAGCTTTCTTT. This gives the protein CASSLVQGNTEAFF.